The rows below give T cell receptor beta chains drawn from one sample of a study of cytomegalovirus exposure and HLA in healthy donors. Using immunoSEQ multiplex PCR, the repertoire was profiled, and TCRdb retains in-frame clones only, with some absent. The repertoire holds 250,000 to 350,000 clones, with about four fifths as singletons. Source material: PBMCs. These receptors were collected from a girl aged 2-10 years in good health and CMV-seronegative. Each CDR3 is given with its conserved first and last residue.

j_call v_call cdr3_aa
TRBJ1-2 TRBV28 CASSLGDRQYGYTF
TRBJ2-5 TRBV5-1 CASSQGTGGAETQYF
TRBJ1-4 TRBV5-8 CASSLFRSNEKLFF
TRBJ2-1 TRBV15 CATSRALRTVYNEQFF
TRBJ2-1 TRBV7-3 CASSPSGGGDEQFF
TRBJ2-7 TRBV7-2 CASSLGGTSGSAGEQYF
TRBJ1-5 TRBV28 CASSFPRGDRGLTGPQHF
TRBJ2-7 TRBV7-9 CASSPSGGKDVYEQYF
TRBJ2-2 TRBV4-1 CASSQGGQGAFPGELFF
TRBJ1-4 TRBV27 CASSRGTDKEKLFF
NA TRBV29-1 CSGIGTGPYEQYF
TRBJ2-1 TRBV7-9 CASSSKDRVNYNEQFF
TRBJ1-2 TRBV2 CASRQPAGVGYTF
TRBJ2-7 TRBV5-1 CASSWGQGIYEQYF
TRBJ2-3 TRBV7-6 CASSPRLAGGADTQYF
TRBJ1-5 TRBV28 CAAHPPDTYSNQPQHF